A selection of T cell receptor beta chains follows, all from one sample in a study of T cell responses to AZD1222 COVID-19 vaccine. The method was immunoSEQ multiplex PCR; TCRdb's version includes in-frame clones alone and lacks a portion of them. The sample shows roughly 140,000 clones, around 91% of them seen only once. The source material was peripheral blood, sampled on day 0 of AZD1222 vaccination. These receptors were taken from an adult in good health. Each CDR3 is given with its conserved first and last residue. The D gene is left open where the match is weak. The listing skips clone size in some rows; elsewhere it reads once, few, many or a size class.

cdr3_aa: CASSLLLGGELFF; cdr3_nt: TGTGCCAGCAGCTTGTTGCTCGGCGGGGAGCTGTTTTTT; v_call: TRBV11-2; d_call: .; j_call: TRBJ2-2; clone_size: .
cdr3_aa: CASSSIAGARTGELFF; cdr3_nt: TGTGCCAGCAGCTCCATAGCGGGAGCGCGAACCGGGGAGCTGTTTTTT; v_call: TRBV7-2; d_call: TRBD2; j_call: TRBJ2-2; clone_size: .
cdr3_aa: CASSSWTSKKFEAKNIQYF; cdr3_nt: TGTGCCAGCAGCTCCTGGACTAGTAAAAAATTCGAAGCCAAAAACATTCAGTACTTC; v_call: TRBV5-5; d_call: TRBD2; j_call: TRBJ2-4; clone_size: .
cdr3_aa: CASSLGQGFSTNTIYF; cdr3_nt: TGTGCCAGCAGTTTAGGCCAGGGGTTTTCCACGAACACCATATATTTT; v_call: TRBV28; d_call: .; j_call: TRBJ1-3; clone_size: .
cdr3_aa: CASRGQTHSNQPQHF; cdr3_nt: TGTGCCAGCAGAGGACAGACCCATAGCAATCAGCCCCAGCATTTT; v_call: TRBV2; d_call: .; j_call: TRBJ1-5; clone_size: .
cdr3_aa: CASSYYRGTEAFF; cdr3_nt: TGTGCCAGCAGTTATTATCGCGGGACTGAAGCTTTCTTT; v_call: TRBV6-5; d_call: .; j_call: TRBJ1-1; clone_size: .
cdr3_aa: CASSPGNSGNTIYF; cdr3_nt: TGTGCCAGCAGCCCGGGAAACTCTGGAAACACCATATATTTT; v_call: TRBV7-2; d_call: .; j_call: TRBJ1-3; clone_size: .
cdr3_aa: CASSRGQGETQYF; cdr3_nt: TGTGCCAGCAGCCGGGGACAGGGGGAGACCCAGTACTTC; v_call: TRBV5-6; d_call: TRBD1; j_call: TRBJ2-5; clone_size: once
cdr3_aa: CASSPPTGIHQETQYF; cdr3_nt: TGTGCCAGCAGCCCTCCTACCGGGATTCATCAAGAGACCCAGTACTTC; v_call: TRBV5-5; d_call: .; j_call: TRBJ2-5; clone_size: .
cdr3_aa: CASMGREVNNEQFF; cdr3_nt: TGTGCCAGCATGGGAAGGGAAGTAAACAATGAGCAGTTCTTC; v_call: TRBV2; d_call: .; j_call: TRBJ2-1; clone_size: .
cdr3_aa: CASSQEPDTGAVYGYTF; cdr3_nt: TGCGCCAGCAGCCAAGAACCTGATACGGGTGCGGTCTATGGCTACACCTTC; v_call: TRBV4-3; d_call: .; j_call: TRBJ1-2; clone_size: .
cdr3_aa: CAIREQNSPLHF; cdr3_nt: TGTGCCATCAGGGAACAGAATTCACCCCTCCACTTT; v_call: TRBV10-3; d_call: .; j_call: TRBJ1-6; clone_size: .
cdr3_aa: CASSRGRGTDTQYF; cdr3_nt: TGTGCCAGCAGTCGTGGGAGGGGCACAGATACGCAGTATTTT; v_call: TRBV6-5; d_call: TRBD2; j_call: TRBJ2-3; clone_size: .
cdr3_aa: CASSLGDGKLFF; cdr3_nt: TGTGCCAGCAGCTTAGGGGACGGAAAACTGTTTTTT; v_call: TRBV5-4; d_call: .; j_call: TRBJ1-4; clone_size: .
cdr3_aa: CASSVGTGAYEQYF; cdr3_nt: TGTGCCAGCAGCGTGGGGACAGGAGCCTACGAGCAGTACTTC; v_call: TRBV9; d_call: TRBD1; j_call: TRBJ2-7; clone_size: .